This T cell receptor (beta chain) derives from a study of CD8+CD57+ T cells in acquired aplastic anemia. Looking at the study overall: On average, sorted CD4+ and CD8+ cells gave approximately 3 ug of DNA. Broader study findings: Patients and controls had in common some 30 CD8+ CDR3 sequences. CD8+ Simpson's diversity did not differ significantly between patients and controls.

This clonotype has ten or more counts. Its matching antigen is unknown. Germline V CDR1 and CDR2: DFQATT, SNEGSKA (reference sequence). The length of the CDR3 is 15 residues. Trimming left V 1 base short and J 6 bases short, with 19 bases between. TCR beta VDJ and CDR3 profiles were obtained from a genomic DNA template. TCRdb redid the calling of the reads with MiXCR, one entry per CDR3 protein. The sample includes a few hundred thousand distinct CDR3 sequences, 50% to 70% of them seen just once. The sequence was collected from a human donor with severe aplastic anemia or a healthy control (not recorded which). Input material: sorted CD4+, CD8+, or CD8+CD57+ T cells (not recorded which) from PBMCs. The chain has TRBV20-1 and TRBJ2-7; D gene unclear. CDR3 DNA sequence: TGCAGTGCTAGAGCAACGGACCGACCTACCGGCGAGCAGTACGTC. Its protein product is CSARATDRPTGEQYV.